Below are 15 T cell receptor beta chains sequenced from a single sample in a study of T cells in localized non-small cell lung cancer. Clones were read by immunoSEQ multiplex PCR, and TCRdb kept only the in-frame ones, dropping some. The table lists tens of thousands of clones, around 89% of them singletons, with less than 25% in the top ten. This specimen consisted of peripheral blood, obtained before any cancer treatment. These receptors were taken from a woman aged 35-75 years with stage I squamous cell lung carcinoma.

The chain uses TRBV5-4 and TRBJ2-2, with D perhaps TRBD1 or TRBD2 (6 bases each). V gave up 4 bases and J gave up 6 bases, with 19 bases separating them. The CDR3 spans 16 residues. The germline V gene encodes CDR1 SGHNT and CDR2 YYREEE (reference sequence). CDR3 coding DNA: TGTGCCAGCAGCCCGGGGGCAGGGTCAAGGGCCGGGGAGCTGTTTTTT. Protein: CASSPGAGSRAGELFF.

CDR3 region: CASSATGGDTEAFF. The CDR3 coding sequence is TGTGCCAGCAGTGCTACAGGGGGGGACACTGAAGCTTTCTTT. This chain connects TRBV6-1 to TRBJ1-1; 8 bases line up with TRBD1. The V gene end was trimmed by 4 bases and the J gene end by 3 bases; junction bases not matched to a gene: 4. CDR1 and CDR2 (germline): MNHNS, SASEGT. The CDR3 is 14 residues long.

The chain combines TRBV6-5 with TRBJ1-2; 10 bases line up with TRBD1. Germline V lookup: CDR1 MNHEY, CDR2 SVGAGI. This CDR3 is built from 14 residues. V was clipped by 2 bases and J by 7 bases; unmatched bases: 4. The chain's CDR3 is CASSYDRGHRGYTF. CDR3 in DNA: TGTGCCAGCAGTTACGACAGGGGGCATCGTGGCTACACCTTC.

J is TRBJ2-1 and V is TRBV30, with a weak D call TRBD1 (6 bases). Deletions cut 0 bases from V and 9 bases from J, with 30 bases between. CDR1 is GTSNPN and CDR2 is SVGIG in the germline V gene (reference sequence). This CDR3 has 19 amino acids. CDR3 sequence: CAWSVPFRRGRGVMGEQFF. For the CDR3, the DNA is TGTGCCTGGAGTGTACCATTCCGCAGGGGACGAGGGGTAATGGGTGAGCAGTTCTTC.

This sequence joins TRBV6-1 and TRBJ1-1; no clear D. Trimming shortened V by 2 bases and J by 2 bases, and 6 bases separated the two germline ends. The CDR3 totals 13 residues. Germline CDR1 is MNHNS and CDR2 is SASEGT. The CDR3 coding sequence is TGTGCCAGCAGTGAAAGGGCTAACACTGAAGCTTTCTTT. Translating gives CASSERANTEAFF.

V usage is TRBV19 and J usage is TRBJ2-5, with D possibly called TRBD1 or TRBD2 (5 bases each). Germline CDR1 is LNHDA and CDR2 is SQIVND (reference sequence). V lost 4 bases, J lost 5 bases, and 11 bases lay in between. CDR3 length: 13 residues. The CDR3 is CASSSWGLETQYF. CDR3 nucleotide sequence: TGTGCCAGTAGTAGCTGGGGGTTGGAGACCCAGTACTTC.

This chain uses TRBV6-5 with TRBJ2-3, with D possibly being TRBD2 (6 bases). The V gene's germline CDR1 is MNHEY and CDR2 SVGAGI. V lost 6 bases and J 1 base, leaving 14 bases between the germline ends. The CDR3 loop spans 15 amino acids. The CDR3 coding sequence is TGTGCCAGCAGCGATAGCGGAAGGGGCACAGATACGCAGTATTTT. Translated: CASSDSGRGTDTQYF.

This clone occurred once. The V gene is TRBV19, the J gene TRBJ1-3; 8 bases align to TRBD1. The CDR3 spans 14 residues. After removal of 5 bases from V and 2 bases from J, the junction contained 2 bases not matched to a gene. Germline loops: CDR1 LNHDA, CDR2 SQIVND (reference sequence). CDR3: CASSPGQAGNTIYF. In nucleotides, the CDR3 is TGTGCCAGTAGTCCGGGACAGGCTGGAAACACCATATATTTT. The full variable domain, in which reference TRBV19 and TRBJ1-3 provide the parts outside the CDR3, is DGGITQSPKYLFRKEGQNVTLSCEQNLNHDAMYWYRQDPGQGLRLIYYSQIVNDFQKGDIAEGYSVSREKKESFPLTVTSAQKNPTAFYLCASSPGQAGNTIYFGEGSWLTVV.

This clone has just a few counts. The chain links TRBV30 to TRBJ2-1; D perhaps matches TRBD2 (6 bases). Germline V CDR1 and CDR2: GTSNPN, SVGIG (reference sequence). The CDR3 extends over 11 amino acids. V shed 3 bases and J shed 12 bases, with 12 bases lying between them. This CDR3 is CAWSISGPQFF. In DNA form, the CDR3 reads TGTGCCTGGAGCATTAGCGGACCGCAGTTCTTC.

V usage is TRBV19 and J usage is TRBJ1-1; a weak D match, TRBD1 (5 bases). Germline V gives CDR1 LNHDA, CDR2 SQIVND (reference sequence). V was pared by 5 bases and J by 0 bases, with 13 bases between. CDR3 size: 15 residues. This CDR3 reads CASSPGTAMNTEAFF. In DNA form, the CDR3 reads TGTGCCAGTAGTCCAGGGACGGCTATGAACACTGAAGCTTTCTTT.

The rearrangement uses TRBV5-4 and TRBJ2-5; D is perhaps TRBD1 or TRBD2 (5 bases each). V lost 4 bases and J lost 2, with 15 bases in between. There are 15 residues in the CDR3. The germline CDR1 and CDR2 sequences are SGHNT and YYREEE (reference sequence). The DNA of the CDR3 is TGTGCCAGCAGCACACCGGGACGAACACAAGAGACCCAGTACTTC. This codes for CASSTPGRTQETQYF. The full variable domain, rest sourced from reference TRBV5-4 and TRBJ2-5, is ETGVTQSPTHLIKTRGQQVTLRCSSQSGHNTVSWYQQALGQGPQFIFQYYREEENGRGNFPPRFSGLQFPNYSSELNVNALELDDSALYLCASSTPGRTQETQYFGPGTRLLVL.

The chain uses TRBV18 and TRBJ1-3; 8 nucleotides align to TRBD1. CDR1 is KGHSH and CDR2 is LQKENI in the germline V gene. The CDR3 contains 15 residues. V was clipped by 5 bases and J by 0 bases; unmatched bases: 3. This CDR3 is CASSDGQGSGNTIYF. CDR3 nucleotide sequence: TGTGCCAGCTCAGACGGACAGGGCTCTGGAAACACCATATATTTT.

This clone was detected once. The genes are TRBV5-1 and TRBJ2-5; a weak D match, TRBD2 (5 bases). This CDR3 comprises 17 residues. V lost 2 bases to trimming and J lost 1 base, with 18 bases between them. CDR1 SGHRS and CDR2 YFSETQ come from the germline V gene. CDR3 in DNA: TGCGCCAGCAGCTTAACCCGGGCTAGCCCTTCCCAAGAGACCCAGTACTTC. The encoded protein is CASSLTRASPSQETQYF.

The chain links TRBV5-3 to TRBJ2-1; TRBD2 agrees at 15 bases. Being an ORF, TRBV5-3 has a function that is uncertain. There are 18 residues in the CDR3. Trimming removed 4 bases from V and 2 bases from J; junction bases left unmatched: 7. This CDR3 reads CARSQGLAGGLTYNEQFF. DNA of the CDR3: TGTGCCAGAAGCCAGGGACTAGCGGGGGGTCTCACCTACAATGAGCAGTTCTTC.

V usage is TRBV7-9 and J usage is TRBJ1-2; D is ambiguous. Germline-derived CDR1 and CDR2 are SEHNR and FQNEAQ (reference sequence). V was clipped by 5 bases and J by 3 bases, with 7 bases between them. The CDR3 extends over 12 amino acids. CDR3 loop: CASSPMDYGYTF. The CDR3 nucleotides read TGTGCCAGCAGCCCTATGGACTATGGCTACACCTTC.